The 22 T cell receptor beta chains given below trace back to one sample, sequenced in a study of CD8 T cells in ankylosing spondylitis. Findings and caveats of the study: Typical of ankylosing spondylitis blood, it appeared, was a TCR beta motif of seven to nine highly homologous variants.

TCRdb reanalysed the 5' RACE reads using MiXCR and keeps one entry per CDR3 protein. This repertoire shows about 390,000 distinct CDR3 sequences, about a fifth found once; its top ten account for about 17%. Their specific antigens are unknown. Input material: blood, either unsorted or a sorted T cell fraction (not recorded which). The receptors stem from a male donor with ankylosing spondylitis.

The rearrangement uses TRBV20-1 and TRBJ2-1; 7 positions match TRBD2. The CDR3 contains 16 residues. Germline lookup yields CDR1 DFQATT and CDR2 SNEGSKA (reference sequence). J lost 2 bases, V lost 0 bases, and 7 bases had no gene match. The CDR3 nucleotides read TGCAGTGCTAGAGACCCGCGGGAGCGACCCTACAATGAGCAGTTCTTC. Translated, it gives CSARDPRERPYNEQFF.

The chain links TRBV20-1 to TRBJ1-1, with TRBD1 identical over 9 bases. Germline CDR1 DFQATT, CDR2 SNEGSKA (reference sequence). The CDR3 runs to 13 residues. J lost 4 bases, V lost 2 bases, and 2 bases had no gene match. CDR3: CSARKTGGTEAFF. The CDR3 nucleotides read TGCAGTGCTAGAAAGACAGGGGGCACTGAAGCTTTCTTT.

The chain carries TRBV10-3 and TRBJ2-3, with TRBD2 matching over 10 bases. The CDR3 is 17 residues long. Trimming took 7 bases from V and 2 from J; bases not matched to a gene: 12. Germline-derived CDR1 and CDR2 are ENHRY and SYGVKD. In DNA, the CDR3 is TGTGCCATCACCAACTCTCCTAGCGGGAGTTTCACAGATACGCAGTATTTT. Translation gives CAITNSPSGSFTDTQYF.

This clonotype was counted many times. V usage is TRBV7-2 and J usage is TRBJ2-1; TRBD2 matches at 10 bases. Germline V CDR1 and CDR2: SGHTA, FQGNSA. V trimming: 1 base; J trimming: 9 bases; junction bases outside the gene matches: 3. The CDR3 is 14 amino acids. CDR3 residues: CASSLGLAGGEQFF. In DNA form, the CDR3 reads TGTGCCAGCAGCTTAGGATTAGCGGGAGGTGAGCAGTTCTTC.

This clonotype was counted a few times. The chain carries TRBV3-1 and TRBJ2-1; possible D gene TRBD2, 6 bases. Per germline, CDR1 LGHDT and CDR2 YNNKEL (reference sequence). This CDR3 has 13 residues. The germline V and J ends were trimmed by 3 bases and 5 bases, with 8 bases remaining between them. The CDR3 sequence: CASSQGLHNEQFF. CDR3 in DNA: TGTGCCAGCAGCCAGGGACTTCACAATGAGCAGTTCTTC.

The V and J genes are TRBV5-1 and TRBJ1-1; D ambiguous. V lost 1 base and J 0 bases, leaving 7 bases between the germline ends. This CDR3 region has 14 residues. CDR1 and CDR2 (germline): SGHRS, YFSETQ. The CDR3 is CASSLNTLNTEAFF. CDR3 sequence (DNA): TGCGCCAGCAGCTTGAACACCCTGAACACTGAAGCTTTCTTT.

The chain employs TRBV19 and TRBJ1-1; 8 nucleotides align to TRBD1. The CDR3 totals 14 residues. V trimming: 4 bases; J trimming: 5 bases; junction bases outside the gene matches: 6. Germline CDR1 reads LNHDA; CDR2 reads SQIVND (reference sequence). In DNA, the CDR3 is TGTGCCAGTAGTACGACAAGGACAGGGACTGAAGCTTTCTTT. The encoded protein is CASSTTRTGTEAFF.

This chain joins TRBV5-1 and TRBJ2-5, with 13 nucleotides matching TRBD2. V shed 3 bases and J 1 base; nucleotides not matched to a gene: 6. There are 17 residues in the CDR3. Germline V gene data show CDR1 as SGHRS and CDR2 as YFSETQ. CDR3 DNA: TGCGCCAGCAGCTCCCGGACTAGCGGGAGCACCCAAGAGACCCAGTACTTC. Translated, it gives CASSSRTSGSTQETQYF.

The chain links TRBV27 to TRBJ2-6; D unresolved. CDR1 and CDR2 from the germline V gene are MNHEY and SMNVEV (reference sequence). The CDR3 spans 15 residues. Trimming took off 6 bases at V and 1 base at J, with 10 bases between the two ends. The chain's CDR3 is CASRIDASGANVLTF. The CDR3 nucleotides read TGTGCCAGCAGGATTGACGCATCTGGGGCCAACGTCCTGACTTTC.

This clonotype was observed a handful of times. V usage is TRBV3-1 and J usage is TRBJ2-7; D perhaps matches TRBD2 (5 bases). Germline CDR1 and CDR2: LGHDT and YNNKEL (reference sequence). CDR3 length equals 14 residues. The V gene lost 3 bases and the J gene lost 3 bases, with 12 bases spanning the gap. The CDR3 DNA sequence: TGTGCCAGCAGCCACCGGGGAGTACACTACGAGCAGTACTTC. Its translation: CASSHRGVHYEQYF.

This sequence joins TRBV3-1 and TRBJ2-7; no firm D call. The germline CDR1 and CDR2 sequences are LGHDT and YNNKEL (reference sequence). CDR3 length: 14 amino acids. V lost 2 bases, J lost 4 bases, and 12 bases lay in between. CDR3 region: CASSQSPTSYEQYF. Here the CDR3 DNA reads TGTGCCAGCAGCCAATCCCCGACATCTTACGAGCAGTACTTC.

The gene calls are TRBV7-3 and TRBJ1-1, with D possibly TRBD1 on 6 matching bases. The CDR3 consists of 14 residues. V shed 4 bases and J shed 11 bases, with 20 bases lying between them. In germline, CDR1 is SGHTA, CDR2 FQGTGA. CDR3 loop: CASSSQGTHEGAFF. CDR3 coding DNA: TGTGCCAGCAGCTCCCAGGGGACACACGAAGGGGCTTTCTTT.

This clonotype was seen a handful of times. CDR3 residues: CASNRDLYNEQFF. The CDR3 DNA follows: TGTGCCAGCAATCGGGATCTCTACAATGAGCAGTTCTTC. The V gene is TRBV2, the J gene TRBJ2-1; a weak D match, TRBD2 (5 bases). CDR1 and CDR2 from the germline V gene are SNHLY and FYNNEI. This CDR3 region has 13 residues. Trimming took off 7 bases at V and 3 bases at J, with 10 bases between the two ends.

The rearrangement links TRBV5-1 to TRBJ2-7; TRBD1 aligns across 11 bases. Germline V lookup: CDR1 SGHRS, CDR2 YFSETQ. CDR3 length equals 14 residues. With V trimmed by 5 bases and J by 4 bases, 5 bases remained unmatched. This chain's CDR3 is CASRPGQGAYEQYF. The CDR3 region has the DNA TGCGCCAGCAGACCAGGACAGGGGGCTTACGAGCAGTACTTC.

The gene calls are TRBV29-1 and TRBJ2-7, with D perhaps TRBD1 (5 bases). The V gene's germline CDR1 is SQVTM and CDR2 ANQGSEA. This CDR3 contains 13 residues. Trimming left V 4 bases short and J 2 bases short, with 12 bases between. CDR3: CSVVGQGPYEQYF. CDR3 coding DNA: TGCAGCGTTGTCGGCCAGGGTCCCTACGAGCAGTACTTC.

The chain uses TRBV6-2 or TRBV6-3 and TRBJ1-5, with D possibly matching TRBD1 (5 bases). CDR3 length: 12 residues. Germline V gives CDR1 MNHEY, CDR2 SVGEGT. V was cut by 6 bases and J by 3 bases, with 6 bases left in between. The CDR3 DNA reads TGTGCCAGCAGGACAGCCAATCAGCCCCAGCATTTT. It codes for CASRTANQPQHF.

The V call is TRBV11-2, the J call TRBJ2-1, with 11 bases aligning to TRBD2. CDR1 and CDR2 from the germline V gene are SGHAT and FQNNGV. V lost 5 bases to trimming and J lost 5 bases; unmatched junction nucleotides: 8. This CDR3 contains 16 residues. This chain's CDR3 is CASSPIGTSGHNEQFF. The CDR3 bases are TGTGCCAGCAGCCCCATTGGGACTAGCGGACACAATGAGCAGTTCTTC.

The sample holds a few counts of this clonotype. The J gene is TRBJ1-6, the V gene TRBV12-3 or TRBV12-4, with 7 bases identical to TRBD1. The CDR3 extends over 15 amino acids. V shed 3 bases and J 7 bases; nucleotides not matched to a gene: 6. CDR3 coding DNA: TGTGCCAGCAGTTTGTCGGGACAGCCAAATTCACCCCTCCACTTT. Its protein product is CASSLSGQPNSPLHF.

V is TRBV5-6 and J is TRBJ2-3; D gene unclear. The CDR3 is 13 residues long. Trimming shortened V by 6 bases and J by 3 bases, and 11 bases separated the two germline ends. Germline V gene data show CDR1 as SGHDT and CDR2 as YYEEEE. The CDR3 region has the DNA TGTGCCAGCAACCGGCTGGCAACAGATACGCAGTATTTT. This sequence encodes CASNRLATDTQYF. Full variable domain (remainder filled in from reference TRBV5-6 and TRBJ2-3): DAGVTQSPTHLIKTRGQQVTLRCSPKSGHDTVSWYQQALGQGPQFIFQYYEEEERQRGNFPDRFSGHQFPNYSSELNVNALLLGDSALYLCASNRLATDTQYFGPGTRLTVL.

This clonotype was observed a handful of times. The V and J genes are TRBV29-1 and TRBJ2-2; 9 bases are a match to TRBD1. This CDR3 has 13 residues. CDR1 is SQVTM, CDR2 ANQGSEA, per germline. V shed 7 bases, J shed 5 bases, and the junction held 5 bases outside the gene matches. This CDR3 reads CSGSTGGTGELFF. CDR3 nucleotide sequence: TGCAGCGGATCGACAGGGGGTACCGGGGAGCTGTTTTTT.

This clonotype was counted many times. The chain recombines TRBV15 with TRBJ2-1; D might be TRBD1 or TRBD2, each matching 5 bases. There are 15 residues in the CDR3. Germline V gives CDR1 LNHNV, CDR2 YYDKDF (reference sequence). Deletions cut 0 bases from V and 4 bases from J, with 10 bases between. The CDR3 DNA reads as TGTGCCACCAGCAGAGATTCGGGACCTTACAATGAGCAGTTCTTC. Its translation: CATSRDSGPYNEQFF.

In its sample, this clonotype was seen a few times. This chain connects TRBV6-1 to TRBJ1-5; 7 nucleotides agree with TRBD1. The CDR3 spans 15 residues. V trimming: 6 bases; J trimming: 3 bases; junction bases outside the gene matches: 8. CDR1 is MNHNS, CDR2 SASEGT, per germline. The DNA of the CDR3 is TGTGCCAGCAGCCCTGGGACAGACCCCAATCAGCCCCAGCATTTT. Translating gives CASSPGTDPNQPQHF.